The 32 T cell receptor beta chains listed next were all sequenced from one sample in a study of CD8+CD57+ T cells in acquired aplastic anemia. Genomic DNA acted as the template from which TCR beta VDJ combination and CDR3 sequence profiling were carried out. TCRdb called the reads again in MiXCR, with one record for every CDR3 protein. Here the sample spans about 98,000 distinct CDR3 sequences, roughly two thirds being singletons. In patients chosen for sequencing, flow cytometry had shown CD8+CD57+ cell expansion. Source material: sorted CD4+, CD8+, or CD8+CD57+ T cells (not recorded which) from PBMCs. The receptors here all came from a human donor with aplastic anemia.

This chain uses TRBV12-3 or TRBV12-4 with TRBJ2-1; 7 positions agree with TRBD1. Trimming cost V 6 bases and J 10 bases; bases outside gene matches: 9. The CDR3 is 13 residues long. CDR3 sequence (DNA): TGTGCCAGCAGGCCCCGGGACAGCTACGAGCAGTTCTTC. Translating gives CASRPRDSYEQFF.

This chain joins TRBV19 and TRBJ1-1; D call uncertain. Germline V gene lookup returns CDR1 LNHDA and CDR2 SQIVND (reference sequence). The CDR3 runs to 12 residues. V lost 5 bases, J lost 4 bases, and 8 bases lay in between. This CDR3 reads CASSWARTEAFF. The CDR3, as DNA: TGTGCCAGTAGTTGGGCACGCACTGAAGCTTTCTTT.

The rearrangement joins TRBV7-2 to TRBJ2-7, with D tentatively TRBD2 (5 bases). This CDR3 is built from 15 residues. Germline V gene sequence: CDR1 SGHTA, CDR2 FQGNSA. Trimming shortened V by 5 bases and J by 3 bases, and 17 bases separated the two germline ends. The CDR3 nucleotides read TGTGCCAGCAGCCCCATGGCGGGTCACTACTACGAGCAGTACTTC. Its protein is CASSPMAGHYYEQYF.

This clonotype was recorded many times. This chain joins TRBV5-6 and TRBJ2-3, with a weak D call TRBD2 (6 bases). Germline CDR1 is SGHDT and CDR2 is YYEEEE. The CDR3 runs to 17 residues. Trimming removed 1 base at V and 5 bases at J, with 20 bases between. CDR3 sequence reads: CASSLFLAGKRIDTQYF. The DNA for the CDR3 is TGTGCCAGCAGCTTGTTTCTGGCGGGGAAGAGGATAGATACGCAGTATTTT.

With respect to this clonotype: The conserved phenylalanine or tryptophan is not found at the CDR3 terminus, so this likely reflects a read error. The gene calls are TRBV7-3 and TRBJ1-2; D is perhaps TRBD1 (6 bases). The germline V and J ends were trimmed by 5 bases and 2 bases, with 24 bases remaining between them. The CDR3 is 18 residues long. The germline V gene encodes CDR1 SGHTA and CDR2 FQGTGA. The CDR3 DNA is TGTGCCAGCAGCACTCGATTTATGACAGGTACCACCAACTATGGCTACACCCTC. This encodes CASSTRFMTGTTNYGYTL.

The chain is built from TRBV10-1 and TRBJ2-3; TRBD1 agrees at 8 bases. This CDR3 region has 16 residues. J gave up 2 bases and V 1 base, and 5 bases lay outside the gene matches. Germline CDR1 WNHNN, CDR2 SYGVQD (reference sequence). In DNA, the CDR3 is TGCGCCAGCAGTGAGTTTCAGGGGGCGCACACAGATACGCAGTATTTT. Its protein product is CASSEFQGAHTDTQYF.

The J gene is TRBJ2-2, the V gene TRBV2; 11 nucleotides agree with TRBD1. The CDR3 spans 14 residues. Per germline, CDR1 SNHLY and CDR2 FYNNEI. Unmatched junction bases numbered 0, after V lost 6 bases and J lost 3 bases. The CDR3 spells CASRGQGDTGELFF. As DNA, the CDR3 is TGTGCCAGCAGGGGACAGGGGGACACCGGGGAGCTGTTTTTT.

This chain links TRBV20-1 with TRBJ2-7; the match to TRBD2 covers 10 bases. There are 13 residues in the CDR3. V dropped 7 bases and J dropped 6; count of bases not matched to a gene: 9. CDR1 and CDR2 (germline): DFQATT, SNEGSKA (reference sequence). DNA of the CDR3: TGCAGTGTCCAGCGGCTAGCGGGAGTCGAGCAGTACTTC. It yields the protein CSVQRLAGVEQYF.

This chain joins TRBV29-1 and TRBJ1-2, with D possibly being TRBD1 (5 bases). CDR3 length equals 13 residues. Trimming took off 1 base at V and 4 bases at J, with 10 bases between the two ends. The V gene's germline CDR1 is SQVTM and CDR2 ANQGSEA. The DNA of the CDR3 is TGCAGCGTTGAAGTGGGGGTAGGCTATGGCTACACCTTC. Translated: CSVEVGVGYGYTF.

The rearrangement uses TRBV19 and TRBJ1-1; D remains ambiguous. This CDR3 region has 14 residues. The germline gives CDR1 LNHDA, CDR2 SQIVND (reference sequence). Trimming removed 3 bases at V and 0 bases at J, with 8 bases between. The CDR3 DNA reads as TGTGCCAGTAGTATGGTCCTGGTGAACACTGAAGCTTTCTTT. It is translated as CASSMVLVNTEAFF.

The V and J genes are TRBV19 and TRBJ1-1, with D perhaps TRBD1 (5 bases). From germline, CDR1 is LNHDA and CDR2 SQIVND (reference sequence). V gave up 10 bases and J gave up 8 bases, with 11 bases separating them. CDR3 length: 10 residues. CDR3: CATGPTEAFF. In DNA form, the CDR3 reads TGTGCCACAGGGCCCACCGAAGCTTTCTTT.

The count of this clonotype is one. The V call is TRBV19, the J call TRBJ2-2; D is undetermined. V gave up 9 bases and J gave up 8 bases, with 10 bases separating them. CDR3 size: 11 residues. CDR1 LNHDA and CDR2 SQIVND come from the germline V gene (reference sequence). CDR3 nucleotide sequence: TGTGCCAGCCGGAGAGCTGGGGAGCTGTTTTTT. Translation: CASRRAGELFF.

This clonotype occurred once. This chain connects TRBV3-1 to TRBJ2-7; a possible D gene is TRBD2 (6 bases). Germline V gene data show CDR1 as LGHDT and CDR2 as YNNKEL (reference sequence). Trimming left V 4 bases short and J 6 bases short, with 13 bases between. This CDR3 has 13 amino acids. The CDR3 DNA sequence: TGTGCCAGCAGCCTCAACTCGGAGGGCGAGCAGTACTTC. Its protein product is CASSLNSEGEQYF.

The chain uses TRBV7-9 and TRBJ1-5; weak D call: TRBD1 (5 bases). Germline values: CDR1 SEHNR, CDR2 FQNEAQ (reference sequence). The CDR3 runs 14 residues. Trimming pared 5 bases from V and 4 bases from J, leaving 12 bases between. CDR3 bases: TGTGCCAGCAGCGCCAGGGAAGGGAATCAGCCCCAGCATTTT. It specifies CASSAREGNQPQHF.

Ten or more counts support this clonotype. For the CDR3, the DNA is TGCAGTGCCCGGATCTTAAGCTCCTACGAGCAGTACTTC. This sequence encodes CSARILSSYEQYF. The chain joins TRBV20-1 to TRBJ2-7; D gene ambiguous. This CDR3 has 13 residues. Germline V gene lookup returns CDR1 DFQATT and CDR2 SNEGSKA (reference sequence). Trimming took 6 bases from V and 0 from J, leaving 12 bases between them.

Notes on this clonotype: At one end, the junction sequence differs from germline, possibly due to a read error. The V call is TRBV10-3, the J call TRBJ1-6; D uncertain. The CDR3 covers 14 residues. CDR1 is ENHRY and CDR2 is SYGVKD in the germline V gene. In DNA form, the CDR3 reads TGTGCCAGCAGTCCCAGCTCCTATAATTCACCCCTCCACTTT. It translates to CASSPSSYNSPLHF.

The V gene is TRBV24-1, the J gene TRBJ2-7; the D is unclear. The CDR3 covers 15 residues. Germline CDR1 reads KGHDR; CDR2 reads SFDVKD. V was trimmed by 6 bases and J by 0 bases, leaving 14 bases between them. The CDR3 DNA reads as TGTGCCACCAGTCGCAGAGATTCCAGCTCCTACGAGCAGTACTTC. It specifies CATSRRDSSSYEQYF.

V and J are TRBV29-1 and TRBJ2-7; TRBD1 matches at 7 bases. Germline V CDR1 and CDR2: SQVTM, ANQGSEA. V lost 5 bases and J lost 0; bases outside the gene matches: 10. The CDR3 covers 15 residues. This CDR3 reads CSVSGGSLSSYEQYF. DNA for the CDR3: TGCAGCGTTTCAGGGGGATCTCTTTCCTCCTACGAGCAGTACTTC.

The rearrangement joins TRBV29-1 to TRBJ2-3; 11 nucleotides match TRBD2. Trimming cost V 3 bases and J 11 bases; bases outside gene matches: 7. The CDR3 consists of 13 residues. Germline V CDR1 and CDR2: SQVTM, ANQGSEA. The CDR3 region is CSVEGTSGGLQYF. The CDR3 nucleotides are TGCAGCGTTGAGGGAACTAGCGGGGGCCTGCAGTATTTT.

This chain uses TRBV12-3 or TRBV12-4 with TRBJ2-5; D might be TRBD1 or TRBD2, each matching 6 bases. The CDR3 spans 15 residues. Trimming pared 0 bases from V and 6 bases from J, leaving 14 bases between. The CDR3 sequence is CASSLAGGYGKTQYF. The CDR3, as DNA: TGTGCCAGCAGTTTAGCCGGGGGCTACGGAAAGACCCAGTACTTC.

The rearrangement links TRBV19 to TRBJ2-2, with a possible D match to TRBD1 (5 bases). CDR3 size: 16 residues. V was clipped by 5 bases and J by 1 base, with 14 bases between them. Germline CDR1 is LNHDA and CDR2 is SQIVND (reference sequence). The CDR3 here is CASSSVTDMNTGELFF. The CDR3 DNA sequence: TGTGCCAGTAGTTCGGTGACAGATATGAACACCGGGGAGCTGTTTTTT.

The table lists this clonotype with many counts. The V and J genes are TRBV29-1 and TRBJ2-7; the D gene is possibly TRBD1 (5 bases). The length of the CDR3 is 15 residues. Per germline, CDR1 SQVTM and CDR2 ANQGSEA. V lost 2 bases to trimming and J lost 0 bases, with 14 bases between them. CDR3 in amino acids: CSVELRQTSSYEQYF. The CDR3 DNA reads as TGCAGCGTTGAACTGCGACAGACAAGCTCCTACGAGCAGTACTTC.

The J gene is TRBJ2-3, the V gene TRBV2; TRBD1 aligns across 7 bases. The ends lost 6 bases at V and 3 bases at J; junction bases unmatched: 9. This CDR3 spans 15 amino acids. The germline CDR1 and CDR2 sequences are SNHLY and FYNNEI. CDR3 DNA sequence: TGTGCCAGCAGCTACGGACAGGTGAGGACAGATACGCAGTATTTT. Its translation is CASSYGQVRTDTQYF. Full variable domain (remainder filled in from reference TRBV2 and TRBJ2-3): EPEVTQTPSHQVTQMGQEVILRCVPISNHLYFYWYRQILGQKVEFLVSFYNNEISEKSEIFDDQFSVERPDGSNFTLKIRSTKLEDSAMYFCASSYGQVRTDTQYFGPGTRLTVL.

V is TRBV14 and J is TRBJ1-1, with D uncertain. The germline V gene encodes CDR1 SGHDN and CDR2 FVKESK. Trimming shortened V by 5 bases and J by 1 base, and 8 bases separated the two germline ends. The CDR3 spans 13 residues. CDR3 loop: CASSFGANTEAFF. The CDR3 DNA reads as TGTGCCAGCAGCTTCGGTGCGAACACTGAAGCTTTCTTT.

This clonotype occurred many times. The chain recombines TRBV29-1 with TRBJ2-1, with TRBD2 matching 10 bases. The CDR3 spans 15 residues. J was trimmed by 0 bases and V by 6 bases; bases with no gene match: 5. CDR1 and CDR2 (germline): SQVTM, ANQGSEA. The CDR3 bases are TGCAGCGTAGTACTAGCGGGGAGCTCCTACAATGAGCAGTTCTTC. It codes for CSVVLAGSSYNEQFF.

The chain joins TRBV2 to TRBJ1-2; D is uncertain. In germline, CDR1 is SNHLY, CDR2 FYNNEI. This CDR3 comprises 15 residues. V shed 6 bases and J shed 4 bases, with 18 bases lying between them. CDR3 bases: TGTGCCAGCAGGTTGAACAGCCGTCTCCCCTATGGCTACACCTTC. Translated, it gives CASRLNSRLPYGYTF.

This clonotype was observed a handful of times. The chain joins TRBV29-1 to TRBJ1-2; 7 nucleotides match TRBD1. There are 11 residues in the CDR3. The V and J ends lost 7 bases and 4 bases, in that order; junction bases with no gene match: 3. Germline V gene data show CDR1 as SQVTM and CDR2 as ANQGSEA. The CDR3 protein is CSGRDSYGYTF. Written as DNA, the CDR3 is TGCAGCGGGAGGGACAGCTATGGCTACACCTTC.

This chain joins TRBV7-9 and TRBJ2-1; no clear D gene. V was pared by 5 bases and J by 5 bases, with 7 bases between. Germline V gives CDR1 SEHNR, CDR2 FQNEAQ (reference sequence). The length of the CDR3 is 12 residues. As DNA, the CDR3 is TGTGCCAGCAGCGCTTTCAACAATGAGCAGTTCTTC. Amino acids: CASSAFNNEQFF.

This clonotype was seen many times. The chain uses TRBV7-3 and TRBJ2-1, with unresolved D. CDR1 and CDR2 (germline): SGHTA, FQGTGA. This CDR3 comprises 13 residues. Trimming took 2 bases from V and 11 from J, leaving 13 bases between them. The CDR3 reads CASSLDEDTKQFF. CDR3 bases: TGTGCCAGCAGCTTAGACGAAGACACTAAGCAGTTCTTC. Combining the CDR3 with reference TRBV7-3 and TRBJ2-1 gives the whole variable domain GAGVSQTPSNKVTEKGKYVELRCDPISGHTALYWYRQSLGQGPEFLIYFQGTGAADDSGLPNDRFFAVRPEGSVSTLKIQRTERGDSAVYLCASSLDEDTKQFFGPGTRLTVL.

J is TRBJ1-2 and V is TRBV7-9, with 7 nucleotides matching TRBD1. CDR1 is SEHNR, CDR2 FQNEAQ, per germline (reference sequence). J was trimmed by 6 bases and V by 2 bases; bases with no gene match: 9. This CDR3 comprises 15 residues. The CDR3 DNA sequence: TGTGCCAGCAGCTTACAATCAGGGGGAACAGATGGCTACACCTTC. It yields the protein CASSLQSGGTDGYTF.

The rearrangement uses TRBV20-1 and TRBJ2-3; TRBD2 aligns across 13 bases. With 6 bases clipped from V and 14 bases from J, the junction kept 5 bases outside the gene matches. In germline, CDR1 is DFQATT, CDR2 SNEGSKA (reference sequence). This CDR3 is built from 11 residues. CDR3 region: CSAATSGRRYF. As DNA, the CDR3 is TGCAGTGCCGCGACTAGCGGGAGGAGGTATTTT.

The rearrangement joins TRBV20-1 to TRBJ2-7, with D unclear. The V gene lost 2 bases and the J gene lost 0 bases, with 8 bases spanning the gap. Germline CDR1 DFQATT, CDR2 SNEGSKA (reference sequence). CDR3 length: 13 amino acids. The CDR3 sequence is CSARHESSYEQYF. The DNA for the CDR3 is TGCAGTGCTAGACATGAAAGCTCCTACGAGCAGTACTTC.